This T cell receptor (beta chain) was recovered during a study of PD-L1 blockade in urothelial cancer. About the research overall: Administration of atezolizumab to patients began in the mid-2010s, at 1,200 mg intravenously every 3 weeks. T cells were recovered from blood samples at a median of approximately 150,000.

Study findings and constraints: Having blood TCR clonality under the median before treatment predicted better survival.

Time point denoted: pretreatment peripheral blood. Samples spanned pretreatment and treatment, with 1 to 8 time points per patient. Libraries were prepared by immunoSEQ multiplex PCR; TCRdb keeps only in-frame clonotypes and omits some of them. The table has roughly 120,000 clones, 70% to 85% seen once. As for this clone: The antigen remains undetermined.

The CDR3 has 13 amino acids. Per the germline V gene, CDR1 is SGHTA and CDR2 is FQGTGA. Between the trimmed V and J ends, which lost 2 bases and 10 bases, there was a span of 12 bases. Sample: PBMCs, taken around atezolizumab (anti-PD-L1) treatment. This rearrangement joins TRBV7-3 to TRBJ2-1; D uncertain. This sequence originates from a man aged 50 or older with urothelial cancer. The CDR3 reads CASSLHTEHEQFF. The CDR3 nucleotides are TGTGCCAGCAGCTTACATACAGAGCACGAGCAGTTCTTC.